The 20 T cell receptor beta chains below were found in one sample sequenced in a study of cytomegalovirus exposure and HLA in healthy donors (dated by TCRdb to 2016 to 2017). To prepare the library, the immunoSEQ multiplex PCR assay was applied. For the multiplex PCR, a mixture combining 60 forward primers for TCR Vbeta segments and 13 reverse primers for TCR Jbeta segments was used. Imported from immuneACCESS, the table was reduced by TCRdb to in-frame sequences with V and J called. These copies leave out some clones; in studies compared against another copy, an unresolved V gene accounts for under half, and the cause of the remainder is not known. Recorded for this sample are nearly 200,000 clones; roughly four fifths of them occurred a single time. The ten largest clonotypes hold approximately 0.092% of the sample. Source material: PBMCs. These receptors were taken from a boy younger than 10 in good health and CMV-seronegative.

This clone was counted a single time. The rearrangement uses TRBV5-1 and TRBJ2-5; TRBD1 is a possible D gene (6 bases). The germline gives CDR1 SGHRS, CDR2 YFSETQ. There are 15 residues in the CDR3. V was cut by 4 bases and J by 1 base, with 14 bases left in between. CDR3 DNA sequence: TGCGCCAGCAGCCGTCTGACAGGAATCCAAGAGACCCAGTACTTC. Translating gives CASSRLTGIQETQYF. The variable domain in full, completed from reference TRBV5-1 and TRBJ2-5, reads KAGVTQTPRYLIKTRGQQVTLSCSPISGHRSVSWYQQTPGQGLQFLFEYFSETQRNKGNFPGRFSGRQFSNSRSEMNVSTLELGDSALYLCASSRLTGIQETQYFGPGTRLLVL.

This clone was observed a handful of times. The chain links TRBV2 to TRBJ1-6; 10 bases are a match to TRBD1. The CDR3 is 15 amino acids. The J segment lost 8 bases and the V segment lost 4 bases, leaving 5 bases of the junction unmatched. Per germline, CDR1 SNHLY and CDR2 FYNNEI. CDR3 protein: CASSAMTGGDSPLHF. The DNA of the CDR3 is TGTGCCAGCAGTGCAATGACAGGGGGCGATTCACCCCTCCACTTT.

This clone has a single count. One junction end does not reproduce the germline sequence, and a read error may be involved. The chain combines TRBV5-8 with TRBJ2-1, with TRBD2 matching 7 bases. CDR1 is SGHTS, CDR2 YDEGEE, per germline. This CDR3 is 16 amino acids long. The CDR3 nucleotides read TGTGCCAGCAGCACCACTAGCGCCCGCTCCTACAGTGAGCAGTTCTTC. Amino acid sequence: CASSTTSARSYSEQFF.

The genes are TRBV10-3 and TRBJ2-1; 9 nucleotides align to TRBD1. The V gene end was trimmed by 3 bases and the J gene end by 0 bases; junction bases not matched to a gene: 0. Per germline, CDR1 ENHRY and CDR2 SYGVKD. The CDR3 has 15 amino acids. The CDR3 bases are TGTGCCATCAGTGAACAGGGGGCCTCCTACAATGAGCAGTTCTTC. Translation: CAISEQGASYNEQFF.

The rearrangement joins TRBV11-2 to TRBJ1-1; possible D gene TRBD1, 5 bases. V was cut by 5 bases and J by 1 base, with 17 bases left in between. The CDR3 runs to 16 residues. The germline gives CDR1 SGHAT, CDR2 FQNNGV. CDR3 sequence: CASSPPRGIRNTEAFF. The CDR3 region has the DNA TGTGCCAGCAGCCCTCCCCGGGGGATAAGGAACACTGAAGCTTTCTTT.

V is TRBV5-8 and J is TRBJ2-3, with D perhaps TRBD2 (6 bases). CDR1 and CDR2 (germline): SGHTS, YDEGEE. The V gene lost 5 bases and the J gene lost 6 bases, with 7 bases spanning the gap. CDR3 size: 11 residues. The CDR3 here is CASRGTDTQYF. The CDR3 DNA reads TGTGCCAGCAGAGGGACTGATACGCAGTATTTT.

The CDR3 bases are TGTGCCAGCAGCCCACAAGGGGGTTCCTACGAGCAGTACTTC. Its protein is CASSPQGGSYEQYF. The J gene is TRBJ2-7, the V gene TRBV9; D is possibly TRBD1 (6 bases). The V and J ends lost 4 bases and 1 base respectively, with 12 bases between them. The CDR3 totals 14 residues. Germline CDR1 and CDR2: SGDLS and YYNGEE.

This sequence joins TRBV7-6 and TRBJ1-3; TRBD1 agrees at 8 bases. The germline gives CDR1 SGHVS, CDR2 FNYEAQ. This CDR3 comprises 16 residues. After removal of 1 base from V and 3 bases from J, the junction contained 5 bases not matched to a gene. This CDR3 is CASSLGRGLYGNTIYF. The CDR3, as DNA: TGTGCCAGCAGCTTAGGCAGGGGGCTATATGGAAACACCATATATTTT.

The chain carries TRBV7-9 and TRBJ1-3; 7 bases align to TRBD1. V lost 5 bases and J lost 2; bases outside the gene matches: 6. CDR3 length: 15 amino acids. Germline loops: CDR1 SEHNR, CDR2 FQNEAQ (reference sequence). The CDR3 region has the DNA TGTGCCAGCAGCCCGAGGACAGGTCCTGGAAACACCATATATTTT. As protein: CASSPRTGPGNTIYF. The complete variable domain, with remaining parts taken from reference TRBV7-9 and TRBJ1-3, reads DTGVSQNPRHKITKRGQNVTFRCDPISEHNRLYWYRQTLGQGPEFLTYFQNEAQLEKSRLLSDRFSAERPKGSFSTLEIQRTEQGDSAMYLCASSPRTGPGNTIYFGEGSWLTVV.

The chain combines TRBV5-1 with TRBJ2-4, with D unresolved. The CDR3 runs to 15 residues. CDR1 SGHRS and CDR2 YFSETQ come from the germline V gene. V was cut by 5 bases and J by 0 bases, with 12 bases left in between. The CDR3 DNA is TGCGCCAGCAGGGATTCGACACTAGCCAAAAACATTCAGTACTTC. Protein sequence: CASRDSTLAKNIQYF.

J is TRBJ1-2 and V is TRBV7-9, with 8 bases fitting TRBD1. After removal of 5 bases from V and 5 bases from J, the junction contained 7 bases not matched to a gene. Germline CDR1 SEHNR, CDR2 FQNEAQ (reference sequence). The CDR3 loop spans 14 amino acids. Here the CDR3 reads CASSPRTGPYGYTF. Here the CDR3 DNA reads TGTGCCAGCAGCCCCCGGACAGGGCCTTATGGCTACACCTTC.

This chain links TRBV7-2 with TRBJ2-7, with TRBD2 matching over 7 bases. Germline V CDR1 and CDR2: SGHTA, FQGNSA. The CDR3 covers 12 residues. J lost 7 bases, V lost 5 bases, and 5 bases had no gene match. As DNA, the CDR3 is TGTGCCAGCAGCCTGGGAGGGTGGGAGCAGTACTTC. This codes for CASSLGGWEQYF. The variable domain in full, with the rest retrieved from reference TRBV7-2 and TRBJ2-7, is GAGVSQSPSNKVTEKGKDVELRCDPISGHTALYWYRQSLGQGLEFLIYFQGNSAPDKSGLPSDRFSAERTGGSVSTLTIQRTQQEDSAVYLCASSLGGWEQYFGPGTRLTVT.

Only a few counts were recorded for this clone. The V gene is TRBV7-8, the J gene TRBJ1-2; D is possibly TRBD1 (6 bases). V gave up 4 bases and J gave up 8 bases, with 14 bases separating them. The germline V gene has CDR1 SGHVS and CDR2 FQNEAQ. The CDR3 is 13 amino acids. The CDR3 loop reads CASSSGDQRGYTF. CDR3 in DNA: TGTGCCAGCAGCTCAGGGGACCAACGGGGCTACACCTTC.

This sequence joins TRBV29-1 and TRBJ1-2; TRBD1 matches 10 bases. Trimming at V came to 4 bases and at J to 7 bases, leaving 6 bases not matched to a gene. Looked up from germline, CDR1 is SQVTM and CDR2 is ANQGSEA. CDR3 length: 13 amino acids. The chain's CDR3 is CSVVGQGLVGYTF. The CDR3 nucleotides are TGCAGCGTTGTGGGACAGGGGTTGGTTGGCTACACCTTC.

This clone appeared a single time. The V gene is TRBV10-1, the J gene TRBJ1-1; 7 bases fit TRBD1. The CDR3 is made up of 16 amino acids. V lost 0 bases to trimming and J lost 1 base; unmatched junction nucleotides: 5. The germline V gene encodes CDR1 WNHNN and CDR2 SYGVQD (reference sequence). In DNA form, the CDR3 reads TGCGCCAGCAGTGAGTCGGGCTGGGACAGGAACACTGAAGCTTTCTTT. It encodes CASSESGWDRNTEAFF.

V is TRBV4-3 and J is TRBJ1-2; D gene unclear. With 0 bases removed from V and 4 bases from J, the gap between germline ends came to 12 bases. This CDR3 comprises 15 residues. Germline CDR1 LGHNA, CDR2 YSLEER. The CDR3 coding sequence is TGCGCCAGCAGCCAAGATGTCGATCAGTCCTATGGCTACACCTTC. Translating it yields CASSQDVDQSYGYTF.

The V gene is TRBV2, the J gene TRBJ1-3; tentative D call: TRBD1 (5 bases). This CDR3 spans 14 amino acids. Germline V lookup: CDR1 SNHLY, CDR2 FYNNEI. V was pared by 4 bases and J by 0 bases, with 7 bases between. The CDR3 here is CASSGGTSGNTIYF. The DNA of the CDR3 is TGTGCCAGCAGTGGCGGGACCTCTGGAAACACCATATATTTT.

This chain joins TRBV2 and TRBJ2-3, with D maybe TRBD2 (5 bases). With 9 bases removed from V and 0 bases from J, the gap between germline ends came to 19 bases. In germline, CDR1 is SNHLY, CDR2 FYNNEI. This CDR3 has 16 amino acids. Here the CDR3 reads CASGEREVPSTDTQYF. The CDR3 nucleotides are TGTGCCAGTGGGGAGAGAGAGGTCCCTAGCACAGATACGCAGTATTTT.

The gene calls are TRBV7-2 and TRBJ2-7, with 8 nucleotides matching TRBD1. The CDR3 totals 17 residues. Germline V gene sequence: CDR1 SGHTA, CDR2 FQGNSA. The trim removed 5 bases at V and 4 bases at J, leaving 16 bases unmatched. The DNA of the CDR3 is TGTGCCAGCAGCCTGCCCTTGTGGGGGGACAGGAGTTACGAGCAGTACTTC. Protein product: CASSLPLWGDRSYEQYF.

The chain joins TRBV5-1 to TRBJ2-1, with 8 bases matching TRBD1. Looked up from germline, CDR1 is SGHRS and CDR2 is YFSETQ. Trimming took 3 bases from V and 0 from J; bases not matched to a gene: 2. This CDR3 has 15 residues. The CDR3 here is CASSSTGGSYNEQFF. CDR3 DNA sequence: TGCGCCAGCAGCTCTACAGGGGGCTCCTACAATGAGCAGTTCTTC.